This T cell receptor (beta chain) emerged from a study of OX40 agonist ivuxolimab in advanced cancers. Study-level information: Prior anti-PD-1, anti-PD-L1 or anti-CTLA-4 therapy was allowed; less than 45% had some.

This clone showed up just a few times. CDR3 size: 13 residues. Per germline, CDR1 SNHLY and CDR2 FYNNEI. V lost 6 bases, J lost 5 bases, and 13 bases lay in between. Only in-frame clones appear in the TCRdb table, and some are missing; sequencing was by immunoSEQ multiplex PCR. The sample holds about 82,000 clones, roughly 80% seen once. The chain is built from TRBV2 and TRBJ1-2; D perhaps matches TRBD1 (6 bases). This receptor was taken from an adult with an advanced solid tumor such as melanoma, head and neck, liver or kidney cancer. The starting material was CD4+ or CD8+ T cells sorted from blood, obtained in a trial of the OX40 agonist ivuxolimab. CDR3 DNA sequence: TGTGCCAGCAGAAGGGGGACAATTTATGGCTACACCTTC. Protein product: CASRRGTIYGYTF.